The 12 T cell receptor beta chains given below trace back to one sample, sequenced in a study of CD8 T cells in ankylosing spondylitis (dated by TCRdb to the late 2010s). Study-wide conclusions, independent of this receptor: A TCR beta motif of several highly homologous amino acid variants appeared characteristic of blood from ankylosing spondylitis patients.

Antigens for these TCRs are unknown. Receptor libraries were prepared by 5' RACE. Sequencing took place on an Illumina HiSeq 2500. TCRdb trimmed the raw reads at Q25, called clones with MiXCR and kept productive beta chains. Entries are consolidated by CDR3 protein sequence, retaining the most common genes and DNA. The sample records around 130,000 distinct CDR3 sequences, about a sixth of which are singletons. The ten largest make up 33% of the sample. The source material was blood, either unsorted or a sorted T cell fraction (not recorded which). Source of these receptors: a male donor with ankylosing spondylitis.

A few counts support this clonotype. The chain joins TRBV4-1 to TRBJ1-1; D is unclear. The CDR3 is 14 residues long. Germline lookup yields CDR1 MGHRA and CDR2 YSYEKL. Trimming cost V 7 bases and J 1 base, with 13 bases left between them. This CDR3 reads CASTFVGRNTEAFF. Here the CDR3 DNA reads TGCGCCAGCACCTTCGTAGGCAGGAACACTGAAGCTTTCTTT.

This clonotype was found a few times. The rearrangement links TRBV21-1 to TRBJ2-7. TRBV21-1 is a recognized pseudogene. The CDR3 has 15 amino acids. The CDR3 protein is CASSKALGPLGEQYF. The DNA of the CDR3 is TGTGCCAGCAGCAAAGCTCTCGGACCTCTAGGCGAGCAGTACTTC.

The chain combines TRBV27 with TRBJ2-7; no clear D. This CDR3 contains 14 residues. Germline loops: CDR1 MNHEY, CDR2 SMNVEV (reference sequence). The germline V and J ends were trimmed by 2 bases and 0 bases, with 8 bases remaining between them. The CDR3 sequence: CASSLEGNSYEQYF. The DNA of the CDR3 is TGTGCCAGCAGTTTAGAAGGAAACTCCTACGAGCAGTACTTC.

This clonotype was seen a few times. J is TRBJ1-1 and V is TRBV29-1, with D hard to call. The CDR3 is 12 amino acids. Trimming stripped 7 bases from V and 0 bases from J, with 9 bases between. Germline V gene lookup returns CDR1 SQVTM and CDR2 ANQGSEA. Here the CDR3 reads CSDGDMNTEAFF. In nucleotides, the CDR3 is TGCAGCGACGGCGACATGAACACTGAAGCTTTCTTT.

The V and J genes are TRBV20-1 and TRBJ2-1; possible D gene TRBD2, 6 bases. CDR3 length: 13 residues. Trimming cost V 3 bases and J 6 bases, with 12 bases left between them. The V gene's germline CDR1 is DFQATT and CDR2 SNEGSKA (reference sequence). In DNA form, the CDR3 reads TGCAGTGCTAGGCGGGGAACTAGCAATGAGCAGTTCTTC. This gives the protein CSARRGTSNEQFF.

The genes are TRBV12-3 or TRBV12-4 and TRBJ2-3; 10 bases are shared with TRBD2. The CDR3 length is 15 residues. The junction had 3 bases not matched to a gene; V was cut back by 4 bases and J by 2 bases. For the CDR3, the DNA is TGTGCCAGCAGTTGGACTAGCGGATACACAGATACGCAGTATTTT. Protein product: CASSWTSGYTDTQYF.

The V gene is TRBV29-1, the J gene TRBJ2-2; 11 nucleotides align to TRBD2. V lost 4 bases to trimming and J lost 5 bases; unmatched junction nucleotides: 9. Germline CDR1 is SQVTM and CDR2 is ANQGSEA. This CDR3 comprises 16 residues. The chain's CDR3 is CSVAGLAAPTTGELFF. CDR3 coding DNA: TGCAGCGTTGCGGGACTAGCGGCCCCGACGACCGGGGAGCTGTTTTTT.

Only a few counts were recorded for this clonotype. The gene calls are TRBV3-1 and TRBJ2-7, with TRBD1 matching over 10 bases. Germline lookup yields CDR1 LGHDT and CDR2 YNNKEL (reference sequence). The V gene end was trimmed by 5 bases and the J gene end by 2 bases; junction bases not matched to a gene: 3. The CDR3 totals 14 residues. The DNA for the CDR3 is TGTGCCAGCAGCGCCGGGACAGGGGCCTACGAGCAGTACTTC. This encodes CASSAGTGAYEQYF.

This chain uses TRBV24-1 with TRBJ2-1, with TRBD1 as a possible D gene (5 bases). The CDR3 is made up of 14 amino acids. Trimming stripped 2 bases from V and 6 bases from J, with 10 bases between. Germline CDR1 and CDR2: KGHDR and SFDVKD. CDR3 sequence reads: CATSDSTQGNEQFF. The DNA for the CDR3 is TGTGCCACCAGTGATTCAACGCAGGGCAATGAGCAGTTCTTC.

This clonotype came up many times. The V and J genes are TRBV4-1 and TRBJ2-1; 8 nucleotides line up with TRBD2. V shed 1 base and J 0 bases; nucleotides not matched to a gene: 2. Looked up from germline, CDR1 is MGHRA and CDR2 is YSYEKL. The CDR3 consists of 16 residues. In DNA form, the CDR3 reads TGCGCCAGCAGCCAAGTAAGCGGGAGCTCCTACAATGAGCAGTTCTTC. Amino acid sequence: CASSQVSGSSYNEQFF.

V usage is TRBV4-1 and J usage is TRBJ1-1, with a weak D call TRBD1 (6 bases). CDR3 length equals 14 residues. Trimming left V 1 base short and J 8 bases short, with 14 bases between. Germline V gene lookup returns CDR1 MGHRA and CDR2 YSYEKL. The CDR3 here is CASSQGTGQPEAFF. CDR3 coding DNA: TGCGCCAGCAGCCAAGGAACTGGACAGCCGGAAGCTTTCTTT.

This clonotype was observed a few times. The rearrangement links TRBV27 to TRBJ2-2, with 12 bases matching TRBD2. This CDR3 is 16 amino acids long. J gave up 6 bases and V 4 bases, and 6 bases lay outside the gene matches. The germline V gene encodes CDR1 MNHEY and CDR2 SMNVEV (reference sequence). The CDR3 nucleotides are TGTGCCAGCAGTTCCGGGACTAGCGGGTTAGCCGGGGAGCTGTTTTTT. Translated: CASSSGTSGLAGELFF.